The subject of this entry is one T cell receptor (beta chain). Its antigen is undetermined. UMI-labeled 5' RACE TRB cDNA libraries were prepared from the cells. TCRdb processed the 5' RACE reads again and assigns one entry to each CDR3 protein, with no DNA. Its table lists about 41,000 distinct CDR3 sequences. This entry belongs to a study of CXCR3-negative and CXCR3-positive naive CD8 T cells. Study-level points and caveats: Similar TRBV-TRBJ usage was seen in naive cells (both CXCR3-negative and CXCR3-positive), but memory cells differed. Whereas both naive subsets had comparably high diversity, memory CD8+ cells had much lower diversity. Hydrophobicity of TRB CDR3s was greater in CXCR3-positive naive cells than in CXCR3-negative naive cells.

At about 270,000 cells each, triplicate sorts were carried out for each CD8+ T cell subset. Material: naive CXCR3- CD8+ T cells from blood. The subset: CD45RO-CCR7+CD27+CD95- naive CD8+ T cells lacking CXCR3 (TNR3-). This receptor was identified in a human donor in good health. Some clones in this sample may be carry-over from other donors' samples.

CDR3 loop: CASSPIYNEQFF. The J gene is TRBJ2-1, the V gene TRBV6-2 or TRBV6-3. Germline-derived CDR1 and CDR2 are MNHEY and SVGEGT. The CDR3 runs 12 residues.